Listed here are 7 T cell receptor beta chains from one sample, sequenced in a study of vaccination and CD4 T cells after COVID-19. Sequencing of DNA taken from cultured CD4+ T cells relied on the Oncomine TCR Beta short-read assay. One entry per CDR3 protein, called by TCRdb with MiXCR from the PCR reads. The table has more than 9,500 distinct CDR3 sequences, about 37% seen once. The treatment is: roughly nine-day PBMC culture with coronavirus spike peptide pools or control peptides (ViraFEST assay). These receptors are not linked to any known antigen. The sample comprised cultured CD4+ T cells from blood. These receptors came from a human donor with COVID-19.

The gene calls are TRBV27 and TRBJ1-1; TRBD1 might be the D (6 bases). V gave up 2 bases and J gave up 7 bases, with 11 bases separating them. CDR3 size: 13 residues. Germline-derived CDR1 and CDR2 are MNHEY and SMNVEV (reference sequence). CDR3 nucleotide sequence: TGTGCCAGCAGTTTACACCCACAGGGTGAAGCTTTCTTT. As protein: CASSLHPQGEAFF.

This clonotype was observed a handful of times. This rearrangement joins TRBV5-6 to TRBJ1-2, with D hard to call. Germline V gene sequence: CDR1 SGHDT, CDR2 YYEEEE. The CDR3 has 12 amino acids. The V gene lost 6 bases and the J gene lost 1 base, with 7 bases spanning the gap. This CDR3 reads CASKILNYGYTF. In DNA, the CDR3 is TGTGCCAGCAAAATCCTTAACTATGGCTACACCTTC.

This chain connects TRBV19 to TRBJ2-5; possibly TRBD1 for D (6 bases). This CDR3 contains 13 residues. Germline V gene lookup returns CDR1 LNHDA and CDR2 SQIVND (reference sequence). The ends were cut back, 6 bases at V and 1 base at J, with 9 bases in the middle. This CDR3 reads CASRQDSQETQYF. In nucleotides, the CDR3 is TGTGCCAGTAGACAGGACAGCCAAGAGACCCAGTACTTC.

The table lists this clonotype with a few counts. This sequence joins TRBV20-1 and TRBJ1-4, with 9 bases that match TRBD1. Germline values: CDR1 DFQATT, CDR2 SNEGSKA (reference sequence). The J segment lost 0 bases and the V segment lost 2 bases, leaving 4 bases of the junction unmatched. The CDR3 sequence is 16 residues long. DNA of the CDR3: TGCAGTGCTAGACCGACAGGGGGAGCAACTAATGAAAAACTGTTTTTT. Its protein product is CSARPTGGATNEKLFF.

This clonotype was observed a few times. The chain couples TRBV12-3 or TRBV12-4 to TRBJ1-1; maybe TRBD1 (6 bases). The CDR3 totals 14 residues. With 3 bases removed from V and 1 base from J, the gap between germline ends came to 9 bases. Written as DNA, the CDR3 is TGTGCCAGCAGTTTGAGGGGGGGGAACACTGAAGCTTTCTTT. Amino acid sequence: CASSLRGGNTEAFF.

This clonotype was counted once. V gene TRBV30 combines with J gene TRBJ1-4, with D hard to call. The V end was cut by 1 base, the J end by 12 bases, with 18 bases between. This CDR3 comprises 14 residues. Germline lookup yields CDR1 GTSNPN and CDR2 SVGIG (reference sequence). For the CDR3, the DNA is TGTGCCTGGAGTGGACCGGGTGTTTATTCGGAACTGTTTTTT. Its protein product is CAWSGPGVYSELFF.

This clonotype was detected once. The chain couples TRBV18 to TRBJ2-6; 7 nucleotides agree with TRBD1. CDR3 length: 18 amino acids. CDR1 and CDR2 (germline): KGHSH, LQKENI. Losses at the gene ends were 4 bases for V and 0 bases for J; bases not matched to a gene: 9. The CDR3 loop reads CASSHTTGDNSGANVLTF. CDR3 DNA: TGTGCCAGCTCACACACTACAGGGGACAACTCTGGGGCCAACGTCCTGACTTTC.